These 18 T cell receptor beta chains came from one sample sequenced in a study of siplizumab effects on memory and regulatory T cells. Only in-frame clones appear in the TCRdb table, and some are missing; sequencing was by immunoSEQ multiplex PCR. Of over 80,000 clones detected, about nine tenths appear once; the ten largest clones hold approximately 1.5%. The sequencing input was Tregs sorted from blood. These receptors came from a human donor in good health.

This chain links TRBV5-5 with TRBJ2-4; 8 bases align to TRBD2. With 1 base clipped from V and 6 bases from J, the junction kept 9 bases outside the gene matches. This CDR3 has 16 residues. From germline, CDR1 is SGHKS and CDR2 YYEKEE (reference sequence). Here the CDR3 reads CASSLLGSGASNIQYF. CDR3 nucleotide sequence: TGTGCCAGCAGCTTGTTGGGTAGCGGGGCTTCAAACATTCAGTACTTC.

The rearrangement joins TRBV5-5 to TRBJ1-5; D remains ambiguous. The germline gives CDR1 SGHKS, CDR2 YYEKEE (reference sequence). The CDR3 consists of 17 residues. The V gene lost 4 bases and the J gene lost 0 bases, with 17 bases spanning the gap. This chain's CDR3 is CASSLLLAGYSNQPQHF. CDR3 nucleotide sequence: TGTGCCAGCAGCCTACTGTTGGCAGGCTATAGCAATCAGCCCCAGCATTTT.

About this clone: The junction shows a germline mismatch at one end, possibly a read error. The rearrangement links TRBV5-1 to TRBJ2-1, with 8 bases fitting TRBD2. The CDR3 extends over 15 amino acids. Germline lookup yields CDR1 SGHRS and CDR2 YFSETQ. This chain's CDR3 is CACSGGPSSYNEQFF. The CDR3 DNA sequence: TGCGCCTGCAGCGGGGGCCCGAGCTCCTACAATGAGCAGTTCTTC.

J is TRBJ1-2 and V is TRBV19, with unresolved D. Per germline, CDR1 LNHDA and CDR2 SQIVND (reference sequence). This CDR3 has 16 amino acids. V lost 4 bases and J lost 1, with 16 bases in between. CDR3 nucleotides: TGTGCCAGTAGTAGTTCCGCATCCGGAGGTAACTATGGCTACACCTTC. Protein: CASSSSASGGNYGYTF.

The chain recombines TRBV5-1 with TRBJ2-1; TRBD1 or TRBD2 may be the D gene (5 bases each). This CDR3 is built from 15 residues. The germline V gene encodes CDR1 SGHRS and CDR2 YFSETQ. The germline V and J ends were trimmed by 4 bases and 8 bases, with 19 bases remaining between them. As DNA, the CDR3 is TGCGCCAGCAGCCCGGGGACCACAGCCGGCGATGAGCAGTTCTTC. This encodes CASSPGTTAGDEQFF.

This sequence joins TRBV6-6 and TRBJ1-4, with unresolved D. V lost 8 bases to trimming and J lost 8 bases, with 6 bases between them. The CDR3 is 10 residues long. Germline loops: CDR1 MNHNY, CDR2 SVGAGI (reference sequence). The CDR3 DNA reads TGTGCCAGCGGGGTGGAAAAACTGTTTTTT. Translating gives CASGVEKLFF.

The chain couples TRBV10-3 to TRBJ1-1; maybe TRBD1 (6 bases). The CDR3 totals 15 residues. V was cut by 3 bases and J by 5 bases, with 16 bases left in between. Germline loops: CDR1 ENHRY, CDR2 SYGVKD. The CDR3 region is CAISDVGKGGTEAFF. As DNA, the CDR3 is TGTGCCATCAGTGATGTAGGGAAAGGGGGTACTGAAGCTTTCTTT.

This clone was seen only once. The chain carries TRBV28 and TRBJ2-3, with no clear D. The CDR3 loop spans 14 amino acids. In germline, CDR1 is MDHEN, CDR2 SYDVKM. V lost 2 bases, J lost 2 bases, and 8 bases lay in between. The CDR3 coding sequence is TGTGCCAGCAGTTTAAACCCGGACACAGATACGCAGTATTTT. The encoded protein is CASSLNPDTDTQYF.

The V and J genes are TRBV11-2 and TRBJ1-1; D uncertain. This CDR3 contains 16 residues. CDR1 is SGHAT and CDR2 is FQNNGV in the germline V gene. V was cut by 0 bases and J by 6 bases, with 17 bases left in between. CDR3 sequence: CASSLDGLVGGPEAFF. The CDR3, as DNA: TGTGCCAGCAGCTTAGATGGGTTAGTCGGAGGCCCTGAAGCTTTCTTT.

This sequence joins TRBV9 and TRBJ2-1; tentatively, D is TRBD1 (6 bases). V lost 3 bases, J lost 4 bases, and 14 bases lay in between. Germline V lookup: CDR1 SGDLS, CDR2 YYNGEE. This CDR3 spans 15 amino acids. Written as DNA, the CDR3 is TGTGCCAGCAGCGCTACAGGGCTGACATACAATGAGCAGTTCTTC. Its protein is CASSATGLTYNEQFF.

This rearrangement joins TRBV6-6 to TRBJ2-1; D call uncertain. This CDR3 region has 14 residues. Trimming took off 7 bases at V and 9 bases at J, with 19 bases between the two ends. Looked up from germline, CDR1 is MNHNY and CDR2 is SVGAGI (reference sequence). The CDR3 is CASTPARTAGEQFF. The CDR3 DNA reads TGTGCCAGCACCCCAGCTCGGACCGCCGGTGAGCAGTTCTTC.

The chain combines TRBV6-1 with TRBJ1-5; 11 bases match TRBD1. V dropped 5 bases and J dropped 14; count of bases not matched to a gene: 8. The V gene's germline CDR1 is MNHNS and CDR2 SASEGT. CDR3 size: 13 residues. Written as DNA, the CDR3 is TGTGCCAGCAGTAGCATATGGGACAGGGGGGAGCATTTT. Protein product: CASSSIWDRGEHF.

This clone was counted a single time. Written as DNA, the CDR3 is TGTGCCAGCAGTTCACATTGGGGGGTGCAAGAGACCCAGTACTTC. Residues: CASSSHWGVQETQYF. This chain links TRBV25-1 with TRBJ2-5, with a possible D match to TRBD2 (6 bases). Germline CDR1 and CDR2: MGHDK and SYGVNS. Trimming pared 5 bases from V and 2 bases from J, leaving 15 bases between. The CDR3 consists of 15 residues. The full variable domain, in which reference TRBV25-1 and TRBJ2-5 provide the parts outside the CDR3, is EADIYQTPRYLVIGTGKKITLECSQTMGHDKMYWYQQDPGMELHLIHYSYGVNSTEKGDLSSESTVSRIRTEHFPLTLESARPSHTSQYLCASSSHWGVQETQYFGPGTRLLVL.

Here the CDR3 DNA reads TGTGCTAGTGGACTACAGGGGGGGGAGACCCAGTACTTC. Translated, it gives CASGLQGGETQYF. The chain combines TRBV12-5 with TRBJ2-5; D is possibly TRBD1 (8 bases). This CDR3 has 13 residues. The germline V and J ends were trimmed by 6 bases and 5 bases, with 13 bases remaining between them. The germline V gene encodes CDR1 LGHNT and CDR2 FRNRAP. Filled out from reference TRBV12-5 and TRBJ2-5, the complete variable domain reads DARVTQTPRHKVTEMGQEVTMRCQPILGHNTVFWYRQTMMQGLELLAYFRNRAPLDDSGMPKDRFSAEMPDATLATLKIQPSEPRDSAVYFCASGLQGGETQYFGPGTRLLVL.

J is TRBJ2-3 and V is TRBV7-3; D remains unclear. CDR3 size: 15 residues. The V end was cut by 2 bases, the J end by 2 bases, with 11 bases between. Germline values: CDR1 SGHTA, CDR2 FQGTGA. CDR3 loop: CASSLSFSITDTQYF. The CDR3 DNA reads TGTGCCAGCAGCTTATCGTTTTCCATCACAGATACGCAGTATTTT. The full variable domain, rest sourced from reference TRBV7-3 and TRBJ2-3, is GAGVSQTPSNKVTEKGKYVELRCDPISGHTALYWYRQSLGQGPEFLIYFQGTGAADDSGLPNDRFFAVRPEGSVSTLKIQRTERGDSAVYLCASSLSFSITDTQYFGPGTRLTVL.

This chain links TRBV2 with TRBJ2-4, with D uncertain. Germline assignment: CDR1 SNHLY and CDR2 FYNNEI. V lost 5 bases, J lost 0 bases, and 2 bases lay in between. The CDR3 runs 12 residues. The CDR3 region is CASSLAKNIQYF. The DNA for the CDR3 is TGTGCCAGCAGTTTAGCCAAAAACATTCAGTACTTC.

This clone was seen only once. V gene TRBV6-1 combines with J gene TRBJ2-1; 7 bases agree with TRBD1. This CDR3 contains 16 residues. The J segment lost 0 bases and the V segment lost 1 base, leaving 3 bases of the junction unmatched. Germline loops: CDR1 MNHNS, CDR2 SASEGT. CDR3 loop: CASSEGRGSSYNEQFF. CDR3 sequence (DNA): TGTGCCAGCAGTGAAGGCAGGGGGAGCTCCTACAATGAGCAGTTCTTC.

The chain combines TRBV5-4 with TRBJ2-5; 8 bases map to TRBD2. J was trimmed by 3 bases and V by 1 base; bases with no gene match: 11. The length of the CDR3 is 17 residues. In germline, CDR1 is SGHNT, CDR2 YYREEE (reference sequence). Here the CDR3 DNA reads TGTGCCAGCAGCTTGCGTCGTACTAGCGGAGGAGAAGAGACCCAGTACTTC. Encoded protein: CASSLRRTSGGEETQYF. The full variable domain, in which reference TRBV5-4 and TRBJ2-5 provide the parts outside the CDR3, is ETGVTQSPTHLIKTRGQQVTLRCSSQSGHNTVSWYQQALGQGPQFIFQYYREEENGRGNFPPRFSGLQFPNYSSELNVNALELDDSALYLCASSLRRTSGGEETQYFGPGTRLLVL.